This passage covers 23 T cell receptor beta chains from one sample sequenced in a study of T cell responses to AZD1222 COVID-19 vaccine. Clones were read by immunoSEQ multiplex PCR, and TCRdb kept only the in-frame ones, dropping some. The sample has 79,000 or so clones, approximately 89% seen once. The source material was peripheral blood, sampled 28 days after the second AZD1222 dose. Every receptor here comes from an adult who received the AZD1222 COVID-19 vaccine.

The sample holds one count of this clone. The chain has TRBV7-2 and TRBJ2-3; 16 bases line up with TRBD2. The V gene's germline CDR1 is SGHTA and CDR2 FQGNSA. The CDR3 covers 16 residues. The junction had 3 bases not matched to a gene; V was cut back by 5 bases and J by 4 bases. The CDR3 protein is CASSRGTSGGADTQYF. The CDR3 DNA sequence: TGTGCCAGCAGCCGCGGGACTAGCGGGGGGGCAGATACGCAGTATTTT.

The CDR3 sequence: CASSYSGQFSEAFF. The CDR3 region has the DNA TGTGCCAGCAGTTACTCGGGACAATTTTCTGAAGCTTTCTTT. The gene calls are TRBV6-5 and TRBJ1-1; perhaps TRBD1 as D (6 bases). The germline V gene has CDR1 MNHEY and CDR2 SVGAGI. This CDR3 contains 14 residues. Trimming removed 0 bases at V and 6 bases at J, with 11 bases between.

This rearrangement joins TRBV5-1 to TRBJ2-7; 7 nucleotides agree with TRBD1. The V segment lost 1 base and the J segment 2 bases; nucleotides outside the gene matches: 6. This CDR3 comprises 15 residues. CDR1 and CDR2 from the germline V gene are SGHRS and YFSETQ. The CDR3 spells CASSLRAGTAYEQYF. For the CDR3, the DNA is TGCGCCAGCAGCTTGAGGGCCGGGACAGCCTACGAGCAGTACTTC.

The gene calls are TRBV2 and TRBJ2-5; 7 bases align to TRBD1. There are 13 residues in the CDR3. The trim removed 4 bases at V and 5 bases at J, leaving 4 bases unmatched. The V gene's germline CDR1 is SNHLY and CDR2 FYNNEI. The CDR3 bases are TGTGCCAGCAGTGTGGACAGGTTGGAGACCCAGTACTTC. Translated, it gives CASSVDRLETQYF.

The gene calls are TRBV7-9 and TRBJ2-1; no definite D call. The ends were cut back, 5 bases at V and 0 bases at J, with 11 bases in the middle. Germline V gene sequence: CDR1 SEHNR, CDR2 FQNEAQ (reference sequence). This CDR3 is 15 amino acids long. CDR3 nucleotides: TGTGCCAGCAGCCCGCCGCAAAGCTCCTACAATGAGCAGTTCTTC. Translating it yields CASSPPQSSYNEQFF.

This chain's CDR3 is CASSLGEGWSSYEQYF. CDR3 coding DNA: TGTGCCAGCAGCTTAGGGGAGGGATGGAGTTCCTACGAGCAGTACTTC. The rearrangement links TRBV11-2 to TRBJ2-7; 7 nucleotides match TRBD2. CDR3 size: 16 residues. After removal of 1 base from V and 1 base from J, the junction contained 7 bases not matched to a gene. The germline V gene has CDR1 SGHAT and CDR2 FQNNGV.

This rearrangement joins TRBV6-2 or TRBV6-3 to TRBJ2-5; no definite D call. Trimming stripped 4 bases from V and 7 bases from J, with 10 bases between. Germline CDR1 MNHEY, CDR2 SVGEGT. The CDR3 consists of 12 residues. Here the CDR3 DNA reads TGTGCCAGCAGTTCACGGTCCGGGACCCAGTACTTC. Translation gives CASSSRSGTQYF.

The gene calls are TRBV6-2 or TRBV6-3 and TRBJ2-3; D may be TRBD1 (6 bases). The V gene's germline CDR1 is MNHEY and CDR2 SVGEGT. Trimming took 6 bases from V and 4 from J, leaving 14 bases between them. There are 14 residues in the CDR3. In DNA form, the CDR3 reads TGTGCCAGCAGCCGAACAGGGATATCAGATACGCAGTATTTT. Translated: CASSRTGISDTQYF.

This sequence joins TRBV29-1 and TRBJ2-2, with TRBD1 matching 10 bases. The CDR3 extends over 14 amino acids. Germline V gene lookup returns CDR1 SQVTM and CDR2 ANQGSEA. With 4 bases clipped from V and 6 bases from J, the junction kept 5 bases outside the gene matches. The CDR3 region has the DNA TGCAGCGTTGTTGAGGGACAGGGGCCCGGGGAGCTGTTTTTT. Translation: CSVVEGQGPGELFF.

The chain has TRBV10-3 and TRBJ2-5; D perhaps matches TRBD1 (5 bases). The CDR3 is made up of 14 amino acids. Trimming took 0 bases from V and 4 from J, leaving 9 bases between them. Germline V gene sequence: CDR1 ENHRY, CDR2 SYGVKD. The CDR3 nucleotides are TGTGCCATCAGTGAGTCTCCAGGGCTAGAGACCCAGTACTTC. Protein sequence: CAISESPGLETQYF.

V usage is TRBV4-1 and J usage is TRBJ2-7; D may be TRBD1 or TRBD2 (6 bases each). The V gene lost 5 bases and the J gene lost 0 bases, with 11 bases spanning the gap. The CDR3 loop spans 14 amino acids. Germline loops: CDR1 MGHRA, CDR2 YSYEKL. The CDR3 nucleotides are TGCGCCAGCAGCGCGGGGACACGCTCCTACGAGCAGTACTTC. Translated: CASSAGTRSYEQYF.

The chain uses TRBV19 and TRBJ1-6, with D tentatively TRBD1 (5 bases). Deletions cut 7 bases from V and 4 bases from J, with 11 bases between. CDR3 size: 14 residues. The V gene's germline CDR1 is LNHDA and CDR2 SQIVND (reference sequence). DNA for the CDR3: TGTGCCAGTACATGGGGCGATTATAATTCACCCCTCCACTTT. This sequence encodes CASTWGDYNSPLHF. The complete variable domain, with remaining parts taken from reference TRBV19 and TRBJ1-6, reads DGGITQSPKYLFRKEGQNVTLSCEQNLNHDAMYWYRQDPGQGLRLIYYSQIVNDFQKGDIAEGYSVSREKKESFPLTVTSAQKNPTAFYLCASTWGDYNSPLHFGNGTRLTVT.

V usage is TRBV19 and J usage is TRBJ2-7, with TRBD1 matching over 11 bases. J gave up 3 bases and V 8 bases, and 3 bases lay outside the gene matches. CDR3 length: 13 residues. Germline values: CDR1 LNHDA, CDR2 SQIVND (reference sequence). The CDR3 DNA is TGTGCCAGTGGGGACAGGGGGGACTACGAGCAGTACTTC. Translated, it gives CASGDRGDYEQYF.

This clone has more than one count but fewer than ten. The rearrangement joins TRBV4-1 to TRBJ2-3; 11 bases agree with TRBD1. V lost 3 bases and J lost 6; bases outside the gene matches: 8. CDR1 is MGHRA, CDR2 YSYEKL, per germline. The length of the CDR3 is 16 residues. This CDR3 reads CASSQDGTGGWDTQYF. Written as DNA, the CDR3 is TGCGCCAGCAGCCAGGACGGGACAGGGGGATGGGATACGCAGTATTTT.

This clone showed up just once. The CDR3 sequence is CASSQNRDPRGEQYF. The CDR3 DNA follows: TGCGCCAGCAGCCAAAACCGGGACCCCCGAGGCGAGCAGTACTTC. The chain is built from TRBV4-3 and TRBJ2-7; D is tentatively TRBD1 or TRBD2 (5 bases each). V lost 2 bases and J 6 bases, leaving 17 bases between the germline ends. The CDR3 runs 15 residues. In germline, CDR1 is LGHNA, CDR2 YSLEER.

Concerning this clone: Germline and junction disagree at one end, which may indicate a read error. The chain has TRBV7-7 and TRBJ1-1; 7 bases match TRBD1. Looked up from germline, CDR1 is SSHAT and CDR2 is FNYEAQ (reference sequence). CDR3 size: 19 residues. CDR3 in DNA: TGTGCTAGCAGCTTTTATACTATTACCTCACAGGGGCGGGATGCTGAAGCTTTCTTT. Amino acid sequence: CASSFYTITSQGRDAEAFF.

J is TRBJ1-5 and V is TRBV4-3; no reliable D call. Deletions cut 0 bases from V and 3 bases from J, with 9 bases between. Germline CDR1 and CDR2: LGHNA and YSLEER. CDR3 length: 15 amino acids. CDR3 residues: CASSQECSHNQPQHF. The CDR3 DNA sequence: TGCGCCAGCAGCCAAGAGTGCAGCCACAATCAGCCCCAGCATTTT.

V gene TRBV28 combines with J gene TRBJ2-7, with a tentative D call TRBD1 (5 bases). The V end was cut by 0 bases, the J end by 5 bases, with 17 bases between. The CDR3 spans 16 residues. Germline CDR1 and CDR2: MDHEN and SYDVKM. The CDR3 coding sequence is TGTGCCAGCAGTTTATGGCCTACCAGGGTATCCCACGAGCAGTACTTC. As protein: CASSLWPTRVSHEQYF.

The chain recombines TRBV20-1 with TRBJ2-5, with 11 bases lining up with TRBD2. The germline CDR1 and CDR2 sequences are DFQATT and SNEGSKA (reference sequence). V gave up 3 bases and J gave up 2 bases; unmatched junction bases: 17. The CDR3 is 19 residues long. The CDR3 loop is CSASFLSASGGRLQETQYF. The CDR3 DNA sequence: TGCAGTGCTAGTTTTCTCTCGGCTAGCGGGGGGCGGCTACAAGAGACCCAGTACTTC.

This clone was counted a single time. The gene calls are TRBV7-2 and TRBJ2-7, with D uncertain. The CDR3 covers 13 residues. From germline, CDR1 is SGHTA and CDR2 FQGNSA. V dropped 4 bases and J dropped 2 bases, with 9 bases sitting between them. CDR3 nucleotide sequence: TGTGCCAGCAGCTCAGGACGAACCTACGAGCAGTACTTC. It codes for CASSSGRTYEQYF. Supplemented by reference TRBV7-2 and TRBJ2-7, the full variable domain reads GAGVSQSPSNKVTEKGKDVELRCDPISGHTALYWYRQSLGQGLEFLIYFQGNSAPDKSGLPSDRFSAERTGGSVSTLTIQRTQQEDSAVYLCASSSGRTYEQYFGPGTRLTVT.

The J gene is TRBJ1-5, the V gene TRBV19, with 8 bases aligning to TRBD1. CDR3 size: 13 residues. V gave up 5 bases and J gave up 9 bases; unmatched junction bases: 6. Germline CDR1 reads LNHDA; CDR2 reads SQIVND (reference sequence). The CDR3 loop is CASSPGTGSPQHF. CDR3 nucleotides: TGTGCCAGTAGTCCCGGGACAGGCTCGCCCCAGCATTTT.

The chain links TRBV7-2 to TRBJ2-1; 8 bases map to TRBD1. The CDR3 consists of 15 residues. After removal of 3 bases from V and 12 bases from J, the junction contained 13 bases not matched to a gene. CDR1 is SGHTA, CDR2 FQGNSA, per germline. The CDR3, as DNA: TGTGCCAGCAGCTTTTTCCGGGACAGGCCCCTCGGGCAGTTCTTC. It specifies CASSFFRDRPLGQFF.

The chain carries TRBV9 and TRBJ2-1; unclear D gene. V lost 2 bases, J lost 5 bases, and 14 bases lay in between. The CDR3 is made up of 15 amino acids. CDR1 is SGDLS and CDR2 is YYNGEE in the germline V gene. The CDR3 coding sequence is TGTGCCAGCAGCGTGGGTGGTAGCCCGGACAATGAGCAGTTCTTC. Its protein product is CASSVGGSPDNEQFF. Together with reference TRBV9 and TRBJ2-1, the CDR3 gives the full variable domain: DSGVTQTPKHLITATGQRVTLRCSPRSGDLSVYWYQQSLDQGLQFLIQYYNGEERAKGNILERFSAQQFPDLHSELNLSSLELGDSALYFCASSVGGSPDNEQFFGPGTRLTVL.